Listed here are 32 T cell receptor beta chains from one sample, sequenced in a study of blood T cells in healthy people across ages. A sample-barcoded 5' primer and a J-beta primer mix were used in a second PCR of roughly 7 to 11 cycles. TCRdb re-called the 5' RACE reads through MiXCR, storing one row per CDR3 protein. The table has fewer than 2 million distinct CDR3 sequences, approximately 40% seen once. The sample consisted of blood. The receptor set was obtained from a human donor in good health.

There are a few counts of this clonotype. The chain carries TRBV9 and TRBJ2-3; a weak D match, TRBD2 (6 bases). CDR3 length: 17 amino acids. Germline V lookup: CDR1 SGDLS, CDR2 YYNGEE. The V end lost 0 bases, the J end lost 2 bases, and 16 bases lay between the germline ends. The CDR3 spells CASSVVGGRGSTDTQYF. CDR3 sequence (DNA): TGTGCCAGCAGCGTAGTCGGGGGACGGGGGTCCACAGATACGCAGTATTTT.

The chain carries TRBV12-3 or TRBV12-4 and TRBJ1-1, with D possibly matching TRBD1 (6 bases). Trimming removed 1 base at V and 2 bases at J, with 14 bases between. The CDR3 consists of 16 residues. Written as DNA, the CDR3 is TGTGCCAGCAGTTTAGATCTAGGGACACATAACACTGAAGCTTTCTTT. Residues: CASSLDLGTHNTEAFF.

The V call is TRBV6-2 or TRBV6-3, the J call TRBJ2-5; 8 bases align to TRBD2. TRBJ2-1 matches the DNA end more closely, so the J call is doubtful. Germline assignment: CDR1 MNHEY and CDR2 SVGEGT. The CDR3 sequence is 13 residues long. The CDR3 coding sequence is TGTGCCAGCAGGCTCCCCGGGGGGGAGACCCAGTTCTTC. Its translation is CASRLPGGETQFF.

In this sample, this clonotype turned up a few times. One end of the junction fails to match germline, which may point to a read error. CDR3 bases: TGCGCCAGCAGCCTAACGGTCCTAGGGGAGGGCACTGAAGCTTTTTTT. It yields the protein CASSLTVLGEGTEAFF. This chain links TRBV5-1 with TRBJ1-1, with D perhaps TRBD1 (5 bases). Germline values: CDR1 SGHRS, CDR2 YFSETQ. There are 16 residues in the CDR3.

This clonotype showed up just a few times. The chain joins TRBV4-2 to TRBJ2-1, with TRBD2 matching 9 bases. Germline lookup yields CDR1 LGHNA and CDR2 YNFKEQ. V lost 4 bases and J lost 7; bases outside the gene matches: 8. CDR3 length equals 15 residues. The CDR3 DNA reads as TGTGCCAGCAGCCTAAAGTCAACTAGCGGGAATGAGCAGTTCTTC. Translation: CASSLKSTSGNEQFF.

This clonotype was counted only a few times. The chain uses TRBV14 and TRBJ1-2; D is unresolved. V shed 2 bases and J shed 3 bases, with 16 bases lying between them. Per germline, CDR1 SGHDN and CDR2 FVKESK. The CDR3 has 16 amino acids. The CDR3 loop is CASSQSGPGGDYGYTF. CDR3 DNA: TGTGCCAGCAGCCAATCTGGACCGGGCGGGGACTATGGCTACACCTTC.

This rearrangement joins TRBV7-9 to TRBJ1-2; 7 bases are shared with TRBD1. This CDR3 region has 16 residues. V lost 3 bases and J lost 1; bases outside the gene matches: 8. Germline V gene lookup returns CDR1 SEHNR and CDR2 FQNEAQ (reference sequence). The DNA for the CDR3 is TGTGCCAGCAGCTTTAGGGGACAGCAAATTAACTATGGCTACACCTTC. Translating it yields CASSFRGQQINYGYTF.

This clonotype turned up a few times. The chain couples TRBV4-1 to TRBJ1-1, with D perhaps matching TRBD1 (5 bases). V lost 4 bases and J lost 5, with 17 bases in between. The CDR3 runs 15 residues. The germline V gene encodes CDR1 MGHRA and CDR2 YSYEKL. The CDR3 reads CASSLYDSPGTEAFF. CDR3 bases: TGCGCCAGCAGCCTTTATGACAGTCCGGGAACTGAAGCTTTCTTT.

The table lists this clonotype with a few counts. The chain uses TRBV6-5 and TRBJ2-1, with TRBD2 identical over 9 bases. The germline V gene encodes CDR1 MNHEY and CDR2 SVGAGI. J lost 5 bases, V lost 6 bases, and 8 bases had no gene match. There are 15 residues in the CDR3. The CDR3: CASSRIAGDDNEQFF. CDR3 sequence (DNA): TGTGCCAGCAGCCGGATAGCGGGGGACGACAATGAGCAGTTCTTC.

CDR3 DNA: TGCAGTGCTAGCCCCGGGACAGGGCACAACGTCCTGACTTTC. Protein product: CSASPGTGHNVLTF. V and J are TRBV20-1 and TRBJ2-6; 9 positions match TRBD1. CDR3 length: 14 residues. Trimming removed 3 bases from V and 9 bases from J; junction bases left unmatched: 6. Germline V CDR1 and CDR2: DFQATT, SNEGSKA (reference sequence).

J is TRBJ1-2 and V is TRBV20-1; a possible D gene is TRBD1 (6 bases). Deletions cut 8 bases from V and 2 bases from J, with 9 bases between. The CDR3 loop spans 11 amino acids. The germline V gene encodes CDR1 DFQATT and CDR2 SNEGSKA (reference sequence). The CDR3 protein is CSLGANYGYTF. The CDR3 nucleotides are TGCAGTCTGGGGGCCAACTATGGCTACACCTTC.

This clonotype was recorded a few times. This chain uses TRBV19 with TRBJ2-1; D not certain. CDR1 and CDR2 (germline): LNHDA, SQIVND (reference sequence). The CDR3 is made up of 15 amino acids. Trimming shortened V by 1 base and J by 5 bases, and 12 bases separated the two germline ends. DNA of the CDR3: TGTGCCAGTAGTATAGGGGCAGCCGGCAACAATGAGCAGTTCTTC. This encodes CASSIGAAGNNEQFF.

This clonotype has just a few counts. The gene calls are TRBV7-8 and TRBJ2-1; D is possibly TRBD2 (5 bases). The CDR3 has 14 residues. The V gene lost 6 bases and the J gene lost 7 bases, with 16 bases spanning the gap. Germline V lookup: CDR1 SGHVS, CDR2 FQNEAQ. This chain's CDR3 is CASSDTRFLNEQFF. The CDR3, as DNA: TGTGCCAGCAGTGATACTAGATTTTTAAATGAGCAGTTCTTC.

This clonotype appeared a few times. The gene calls are TRBV20-1 and TRBJ2-5; 7 bases are shared with TRBD1. The J call is doubtful: the DNA matches TRBJ2-7 better. The length of the CDR3 is 14 residues. CDR1 is DFQATT and CDR2 is SNEGSKA in the germline V gene (reference sequence). CDR3 residues: CSAISGTEIYEQYF. DNA for the CDR3: TGCAGTGCTATATCCGGGACAGAAATCTACGAGCAGTACTTC.

The rearrangement uses TRBV10-3 and TRBJ2-1, with a possible D match to TRBD1 (6 bases). V gave up 6 bases and J gave up 0 bases, with 12 bases separating them. The CDR3 spans 15 residues. Germline V gene lookup returns CDR1 ENHRY and CDR2 SYGVKD. The CDR3 protein is CAISPRDTSYNEQFF. CDR3 nucleotide sequence: TGTGCCATCAGCCCCCGGGACACCTCCTACAATGAGCAGTTCTTC.

V gene TRBV20-1 combines with J gene TRBJ2-3; 9 bases are a match to TRBD2. Germline V gives CDR1 DFQATT, CDR2 SNEGSKA (reference sequence). The CDR3 extends over 14 amino acids. V was pared by 3 bases and J by 5 bases, with 6 bases of the junction left unmatched. The CDR3 sequence is CSARWLAGIDTQYF. The CDR3 region has the DNA TGCAGTGCTAGGTGGCTAGCGGGGATAGATACGCAGTATTTT.

The rearrangement joins TRBV7-2 to TRBJ2-7; no firm D call. V lost 1 base, J lost 3 bases, and 25 bases lay in between. CDR3 length: 19 amino acids. The germline V gene has CDR1 SGHTA and CDR2 FQGNSA. The CDR3 here is CASSLESGQTIYSRYEQYF. The DNA for the CDR3 is TGTGCCAGCAGCTTAGAATCCGGCCAGACCATCTACAGCCGCTACGAGCAGTACTTC.

This rearrangement joins TRBV7-6 to TRBJ1-1, with D unclear. With 3 bases removed from V and 3 bases from J, the gap between germline ends came to 11 bases. The length of the CDR3 is 14 residues. CDR1 SGHVS and CDR2 FNYEAQ come from the germline V gene. The CDR3: CASSLRPEYTEAFF. In DNA form, the CDR3 reads TGTGCCAGCAGCTTGAGACCGGAGTACACTGAAGCTTTCTTT.

This clonotype was observed at least ten times. CDR3 in amino acids: CASSSGISSTDTQYF. Written as DNA, the CDR3 is TGTGCCAGCAGCTCCGGGATCTCTAGCACAGATACGCAGTATTTT. This chain joins TRBV7-9 and TRBJ2-3, with a tentative D call TRBD2 (5 bases). V dropped 4 bases and J dropped 0 bases, with 11 bases sitting between them. The CDR3 runs to 15 residues. In germline, CDR1 is SEHNR, CDR2 FQNEAQ (reference sequence).

This clonotype was counted once. The CDR3 region is CASSGGAGTGAEYEQYF. The CDR3, as DNA: TGCGCCAGCAGCGGAGGAGCCGGGACAGGGGCGGAGTACGAGCAGTACTTC. The chain recombines TRBV5-1 with TRBJ2-4, with 10 positions matching TRBD1. The J call is doubtful: the DNA matches TRBJ2-7 better. Germline V gene sequence: CDR1 SGHRS, CDR2 YFSETQ. CDR3 length: 17 residues.

This chain joins TRBV27 and TRBJ2-1; D unresolved. V was pared by 8 bases and J by 6 bases, with 11 bases between. This CDR3 spans 12 amino acids. Germline-derived CDR1 and CDR2 are MNHEY and SMNVEV (reference sequence). DNA for the CDR3: TGTGCCAGCGGCCAGCCCGGCAATGAGCAGTTCTTC. Protein sequence: CASGQPGNEQFF.

This chain uses TRBV12-3 or TRBV12-4 with TRBJ2-3; 7 bases agree with TRBD2. Trimming removed 5 bases from V and 3 bases from J; junction bases left unmatched: 8. CDR3 length: 15 residues. The DNA for the CDR3 is TGTGCCAGCAGTAGCAGAAGAGCGGGAACAGATACGCAGTATTTT. This codes for CASSSRRAGTDTQYF.

V gene TRBV27 combines with J gene TRBJ2-1; D tentatively fits TRBD1 or TRBD2 (6 bases each). The germline CDR1 and CDR2 sequences are MNHEY and SMNVEV (reference sequence). The CDR3 totals 17 residues. Deletions cut 0 bases from V and 6 bases from J, with 18 bases between. As DNA, the CDR3 is TGTGCCAGCAGTTTATCTGGTCGGGGGCTCAGATCCAATGAGCAGTTCTTC. This gives the protein CASSLSGRGLRSNEQFF.

This clonotype occurred a few times. The V gene is TRBV13, the J gene TRBJ1-3; D is ambiguous. This CDR3 comprises 15 residues. V shed 3 bases and J shed 0 bases, with 9 bases lying between them. Germline CDR1 reads PRHDT; CDR2 reads FYEKMQ (reference sequence). The CDR3 coding sequence is TGTGCCAGCAGCTTGCAGTATACCTCTGGAAACACCATATATTTT. Amino acid sequence: CASSLQYTSGNTIYF. The full variable domain, rest sourced from reference TRBV13 and TRBJ1-3, is AAGVIQSPRHLIKEKRETATLKCYPIPRHDTVYWYQQGPGQDPQFLISFYEKMQSDKGSIPDRFSAQQFSDYHSELNMSSLELGDSALYFCASSLQYTSGNTIYFGEGSWLTVV.

The chain links TRBV6-5 to TRBJ1-6; D gene unclear. V gave up 2 bases and J gave up 6 bases, with 8 bases separating them. Germline CDR1 reads MNHEY; CDR2 reads SVGAGI. This CDR3 contains 14 residues. The CDR3 loop is CASSYGVLNSPLHF. As DNA, the CDR3 is TGTGCCAGCAGTTACGGAGTTCTTAATTCACCCCTCCACTTT.

This clonotype was counted only a few times. The chain recombines TRBV6-2 or TRBV6-3 with TRBJ1-2; no reliable D call. CDR1 and CDR2 from the germline V gene are MNHEY and SVGEGT. This CDR3 contains 12 residues. Trimming left V 9 bases short and J 7 bases short, with 15 bases between. CDR3 protein: CASSFGSVGYTF. The CDR3 nucleotides are TGTGCCAGTTCCTTCGGGTCAGTTGGCTACACCTTC.

A few counts support this clonotype. The chain links TRBV29-1 to TRBJ2-6; D is unresolved. Germline loops: CDR1 SQVTM, CDR2 ANQGSEA. CDR3 length equals 16 residues. V gave up 4 bases and J gave up 0 bases, with 13 bases separating them. In DNA form, the CDR3 reads TGCAGCGTTGTGGGCAGTGACTCCTCTGGGGCCAACGTCCTGACTTTC. Translating it yields CSVVGSDSSGANVLTF.

This sequence joins TRBV6-5 and TRBJ1-1, with a tentative D call TRBD1 (5 bases). The ends were cut back, 7 bases at V and 0 bases at J, with 15 bases in the middle. CDR1 MNHEY and CDR2 SVGAGI come from the germline V gene. The CDR3 runs to 15 residues. CDR3 bases: TGTGCCAGCAATATTAGGGGCGCTTTGAACACTGAAGCTTTCTTT. The encoded protein is CASNIRGALNTEAFF.

A word on this clonotype: The junction differs from germline at one of its ends, possibly a read error. The chain employs TRBV18 and TRBJ1-3; the match to TRBD1 covers 8 bases. This CDR3 region has 17 residues. The germline CDR1 and CDR2 sequences are KGHSH and LQKENI. CDR3 amino acids: CASSPLGQVHSGNAIYF. CDR3 sequence (DNA): TGTGCCAGCTCACCTTTGGGACAGGTACACTCTGGAAACGCCATATATTTT.

The chain joins TRBV20-1 to TRBJ2-3; 8 bases map to TRBD2. The CDR3 covers 15 residues. From germline, CDR1 is DFQATT and CDR2 SNEGSKA (reference sequence). Trimming took 6 bases from V and 0 from J; bases not matched to a gene: 8. For the CDR3, the DNA is TGCAGTGCGATTAGCGGGGTTACTAGCACAGATACGCAGTATTTT. Its protein product is CSAISGVTSTDTQYF.

Notes on this clonotype: One end of the junction is discordant with germline, which a read error may explain. The gene calls are TRBV11-2 and TRBJ2-1, with TRBD2 matching over 12 bases. The CDR3 runs 16 residues. CDR1 and CDR2 (germline): SGHAT, FQNNGV. In nucleotides, the CDR3 is TGTGCCAGCGGCTTAGCTAGCGGGGGGGCCCTCAATGAGCAGTTCTTC. The encoded protein is CASGLASGGALNEQFF.

This clonotype was found a few times. The gene calls are TRBV7-2 and TRBJ2-1; D uncertain. CDR3 length equals 15 residues. Per the germline V gene, CDR1 is SGHTA and CDR2 is FQGNSA. The ends were cut back, 5 bases at V and 3 bases at J, with 14 bases in the middle. In DNA form, the CDR3 reads TGTGCCAGCAGCCAGAATATAGAGTTCTACAATGAGCAGTTCTTC. Amino acid sequence: CASSQNIEFYNEQFF.